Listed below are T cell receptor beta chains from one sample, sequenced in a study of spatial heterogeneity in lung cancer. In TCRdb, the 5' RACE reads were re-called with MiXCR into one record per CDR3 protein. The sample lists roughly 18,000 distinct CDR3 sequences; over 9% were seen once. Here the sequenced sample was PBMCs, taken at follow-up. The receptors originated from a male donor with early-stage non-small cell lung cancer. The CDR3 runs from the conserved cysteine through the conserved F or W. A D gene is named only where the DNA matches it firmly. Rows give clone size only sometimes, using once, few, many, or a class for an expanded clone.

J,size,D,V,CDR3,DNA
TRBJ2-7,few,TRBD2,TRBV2,CASTLLAGPYEQYF,TGTGCCAGCACCCTTCTAGCGGGTCCCTACGAGCAGTACTTC
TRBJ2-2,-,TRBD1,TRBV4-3,CASSQDLIVRGRGTGELFF,TGCGCCAGCAGCCAAGACCTCATCGTAAGGGGGCGAGGCACCGGGGAGCTGTTTTTT
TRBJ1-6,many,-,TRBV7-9,CASSLVGQPYNSPLHF,TGTGCCAGCAGCTTGGTAGGACAGCCCTATAATTCACCCCTCCACTTT
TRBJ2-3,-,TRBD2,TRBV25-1,CASSDLADTDTQYF,TGTGCCAGCAGTGACCTAGCGGACACAGATACGCAGTATTTT
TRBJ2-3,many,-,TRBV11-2,CASSLNRPDTQYF,TGTGCCAGCAGCTTGAACAGACCAGATACGCAGTATTTT
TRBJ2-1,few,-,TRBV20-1,CSARERAAPYNEQFF,TGCAGTGCTAGAGAGAGGGCGGCTCCTTACAATGAGCAGTTCTTC
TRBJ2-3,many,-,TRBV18,CASSPAGAELTDTQYF,TGTGCCAGCTCACCGGCAGGGGCCGAACTCACAGATACGCAGTATTTT
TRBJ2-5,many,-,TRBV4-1,CASSFRVYQETQYF,TGCGCCAGCAGCTTCAGGGTCTACCAAGAGACCCAGTACTTC
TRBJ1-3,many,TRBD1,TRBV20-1,CSADRGLYSGNTIYF,TGCAGTGCTGACAGGGGGCTCTACTCTGGAAACACCATATATTTT
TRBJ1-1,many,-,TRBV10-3,CATRVTDYTEAFF,TGTGCCACCAGAGTGACAGACTACACTGAAGCTTTCTTT
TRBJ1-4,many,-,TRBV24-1,CATSESNEKLFF,TGTGCCACCAGTGAGTCTAATGAAAAACTGTTTTTT
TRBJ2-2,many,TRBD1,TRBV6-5,CASSRQGRDTGELFF,TGTGCCAGCAGTCGACAGGGGCGGGACACCGGGGAGCTGTTTTTT
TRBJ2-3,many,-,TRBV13,CASSLGLADTQYF,TGTGCCAGCAGCTTAGGTTTAGCAGATACGCAGTATTTT
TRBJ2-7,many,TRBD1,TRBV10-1,CASLGGVLSYEQYF,TGCGCCAGCCTAGGGGGCGTCCTCTCCTACGAGCAGTACTTC
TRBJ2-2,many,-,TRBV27,CASSSDNTGELFF,TGTGCCAGCAGTTCCGACAACACCGGGGAGCTGTTTTTT
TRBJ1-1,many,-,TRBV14,CASSQGTLTEAFF,TGTGCCAGCAGCCAAGGAACCCTCACTGAAGCTTTCTTT
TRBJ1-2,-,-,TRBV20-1,CSAREFGAYYYGYTF,TGCAGTGCTAGAGAATTTGGAGCGTACTACTATGGCTACACCTTC
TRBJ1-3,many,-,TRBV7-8,CASSLSENTIYF,TGTGCCAGCTCCCTCTCTGAAAACACCATATATTTT
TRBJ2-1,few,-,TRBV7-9,CASSWDPLGGTRHSGTYNEQFF,TGTGCCAGCAGCTGGGATCCCCTAGGCGGGACCAGACACTCGGGCACCTACAATGAGCAGTTCTTC
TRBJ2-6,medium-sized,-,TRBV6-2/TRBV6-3,CASSYSGGANVLTF,TGTGCCAGCAGTTATTCGGGGGGGGCCAACGTCCTGACTTTC
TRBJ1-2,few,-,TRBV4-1,CASSPRTAYYGYTF,TGCGCCAGCAGCCCCCGGACAGCCTACTATGGCTACACCTTC
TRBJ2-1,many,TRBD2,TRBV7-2,CASSFGGSNNEQFF,TGTGCCAGCAGCTTTGGCGGGAGTAACAATGAGCAGTTCTTC
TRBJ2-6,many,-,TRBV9,CASSSLLGANVLTF,TGTGCCAGCAGCAGCCTGTTAGGGGCCAACGTCCTGACTTTC
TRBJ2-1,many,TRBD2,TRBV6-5,CASSRGLEGYEQFF,TGTGCCAGCAGCCGGGGACTAGAAGGCTATGAGCAGTTCTTC
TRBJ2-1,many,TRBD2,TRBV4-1,CASSRGLAGAEQFF,TGCGCCAGCAGCCGAGGACTAGCGGGGGCTGAGCAGTTCTTC
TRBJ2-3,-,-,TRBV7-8,CASSFRSATSTDTQYF,TGTGCCAGCAGCTTCCGGTCAGCCACTAGCACAGATACGCAGTATTTT
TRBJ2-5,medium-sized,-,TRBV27,CATSRGQGQETQYF,TGTGCCACCAGTCGGGGGCAGGGCCAAGAGACCCAGTACTTC
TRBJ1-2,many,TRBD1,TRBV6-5,CASSYYPQGVYGYTF,TGTGCCAGCAGTTACTACCCACAGGGGGTCTATGGCTACACCTTC
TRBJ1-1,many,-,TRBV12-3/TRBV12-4,CASSFGQLNTEAFF,TGTGCCAGCAGTTTTGGGCAGTTGAACACTGAAGCTTTCTTT
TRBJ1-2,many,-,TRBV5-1,CASSLVHRMTNYGYTF,TGCGCCAGCAGCTTGGTTCACAGGATGACTAACTATGGCTACACCTTC
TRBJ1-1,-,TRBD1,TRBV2,CASKNTGGNTEAFF,TGTGCCAGCAAAAACACAGGGGGGAACACTGAAGCTTTCTTT
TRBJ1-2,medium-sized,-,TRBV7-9,CASSLAHQASNYGYTF,TGTGCCAGCAGCTTAGCCCACCAGGCGAGCAACTATGGCTACACCTTC
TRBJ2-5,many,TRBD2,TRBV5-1,CASSLRLAETVAQETQYF,TGCGCCAGCAGCTTGAGGCTAGCGGAAACCGTAGCCCAAGAGACCCAGTACTTC
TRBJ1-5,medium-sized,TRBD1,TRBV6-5,CASSYLATGDQPQHF,TGTGCCAGCAGTTACCTCGCAACAGGGGATCAACCCCAGCATTTT
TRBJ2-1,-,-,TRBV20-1,CSARQGHRTYNEQFF,TGCAGTGCTAGACAGGGACACCGAACCTACAATGAGCAGTTCTTC
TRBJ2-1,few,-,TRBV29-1,CSVEDGGGRHYMDEQFF,TGCAGCGTTGAAGATGGTGGGGGGAGGCATTACATGGATGAGCAGTTCTTC
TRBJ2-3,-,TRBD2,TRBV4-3,CASSREPSRGGALIADTQYF,TGCGCCAGCAGCCGAGAACCCTCACGCGGGGGGGCCTTGATCGCAGATACGCAGTATTTT
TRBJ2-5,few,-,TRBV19,CASSSGPTPQETQYF,TGTGCCAGTAGTTCAGGGCCTACACCCCAAGAGACCCAGTACTTC
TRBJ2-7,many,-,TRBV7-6,CASSPIIAGRLYEQYF,TGTGCCAGCAGCCCTATAATTGCCGGGAGATTGTACGAGCAGTACTTC
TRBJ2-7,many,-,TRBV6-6,CASSPWGSSYEQYF,TGTGCCAGCAGCCCCTGGGGGAGTTCCTACGAGCAGTACTTC
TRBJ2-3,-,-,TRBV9,CASGDAGEGTDTQYF,TGTGCCAGCGGGGACGCCGGGGAAGGGACAGATACGCAGTATTTT
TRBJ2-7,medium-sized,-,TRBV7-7,CASSPLGGQYEQYF,TGTGCCAGCAGCCCCCTAGGGGGTCAGTACGAGCAGTACTTC
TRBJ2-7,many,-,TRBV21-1,CASSNIKRGGGEQYF,TGTGCCAGCAGCAATATCAAGCGGGGGGGCGGCGAGCAGTACTTC
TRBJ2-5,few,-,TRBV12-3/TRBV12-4,CASSLILGIGTQYF,TGTGCCAGCAGTTTAATTCTGGGAATAGGGACCCAGTACTTC
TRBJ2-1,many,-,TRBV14,CASSQVVGAAIYNEQFF,TGTGCCAGCAGCCAAGTTGTGGGGGCCGCAATCTACAATGAGCAGTTCTTC
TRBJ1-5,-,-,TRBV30,CAWSERRNQPQHF,TGTGCCTGGAGTGAGAGGAGGAATCAGCCCCAGCATTTT
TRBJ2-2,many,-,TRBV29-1,CSVPNPSGELFF,TGCAGCGTTCCGAACCCTAGTGGGGAGCTGTTTTTT
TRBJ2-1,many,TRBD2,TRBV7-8,CASSLTSGYNEQFF,TGTGCCAGCAGCTTGACTAGCGGTTACAATGAGCAGTTCTTC
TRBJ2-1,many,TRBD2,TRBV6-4,CASSPLAGAHEQFF,TGTGCCAGCAGTCCGCTAGCGGGGGCCCATGAGCAGTTCTTC
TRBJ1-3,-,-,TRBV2,CASRPGRTGNTIYF,TGTGCCAGCAGACCGGGACGGACTGGAAACACCATATATTTT
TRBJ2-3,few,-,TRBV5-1,CASSYYASSTDTQYF,TGCGCCAGCAGTTACTACGCTAGCAGCACAGATACGCAGTATTTT
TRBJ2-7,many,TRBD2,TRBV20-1,CSASTALLAQSSYEQYF,TGCAGTGCTAGTACCGCCTTACTAGCGCAAAGCTCCTACGAGCAGTACTTC
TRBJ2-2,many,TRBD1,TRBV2,CASRSQGVANTGELFF,TGTGCCAGCAGATCACAGGGGGTAGCGAACACCGGGGAGCTGTTTTTT
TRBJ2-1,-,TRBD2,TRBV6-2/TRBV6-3,CASSYSSTSGRGRNEQFF,TGTGCCAGCAGTTACTCTTCGACTAGCGGGAGGGGTCGCAATGAGCAGTTCTTC